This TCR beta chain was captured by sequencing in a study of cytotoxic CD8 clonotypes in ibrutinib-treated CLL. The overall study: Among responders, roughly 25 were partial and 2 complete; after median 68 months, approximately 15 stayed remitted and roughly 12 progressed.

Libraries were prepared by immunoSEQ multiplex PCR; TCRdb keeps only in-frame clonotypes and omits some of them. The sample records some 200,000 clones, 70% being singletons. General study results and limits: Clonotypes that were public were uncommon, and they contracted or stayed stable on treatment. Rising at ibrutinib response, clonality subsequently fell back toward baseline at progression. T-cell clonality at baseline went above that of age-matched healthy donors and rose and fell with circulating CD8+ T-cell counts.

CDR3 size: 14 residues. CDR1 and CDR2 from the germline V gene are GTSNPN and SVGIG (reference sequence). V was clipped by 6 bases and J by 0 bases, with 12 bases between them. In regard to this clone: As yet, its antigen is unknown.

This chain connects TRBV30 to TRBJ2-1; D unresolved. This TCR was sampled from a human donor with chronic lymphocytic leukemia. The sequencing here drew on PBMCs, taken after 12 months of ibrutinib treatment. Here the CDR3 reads CACLDQSSYNEQFF. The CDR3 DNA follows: TGTGCCTGTTTAGACCAGAGCTCCTACAATGAGCAGTTCTTC.